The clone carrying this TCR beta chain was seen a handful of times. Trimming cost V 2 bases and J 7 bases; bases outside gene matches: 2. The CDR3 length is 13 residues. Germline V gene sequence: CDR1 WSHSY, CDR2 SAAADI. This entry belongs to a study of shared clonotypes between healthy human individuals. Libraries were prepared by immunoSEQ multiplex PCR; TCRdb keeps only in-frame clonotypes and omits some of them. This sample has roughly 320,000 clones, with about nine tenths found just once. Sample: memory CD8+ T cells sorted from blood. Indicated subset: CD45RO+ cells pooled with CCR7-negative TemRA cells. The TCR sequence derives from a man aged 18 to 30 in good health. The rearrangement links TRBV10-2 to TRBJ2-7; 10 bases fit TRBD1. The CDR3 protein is CASSEDRGREQYF. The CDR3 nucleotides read TGCGCCAGCAGTGAGGACAGGGGGCGAGAGCAGTACTTC.